Shown below are 9 T cell receptor beta chains from a single sample sequenced in a study of early T cells in non-severe SARS-CoV-2 infection. TCRdb reprocessed the 5' RACE reads with MiXCR, giving one entry per CDR3 protein. This repertoire shows under 75,000 distinct CDR3 sequences, about 12% found once; its top ten account for about 8.3%. Sequencing used whole blood. All receptors derive from an adult who was a healthcare worker with PCR-confirmed SARS-CoV-2 infection or an uninfected control (not recorded which).

The chain combines TRBV5-8 with TRBJ2-3; no clear D gene. V lost 1 base and J 1 base, leaving 10 bases between the germline ends. CDR1 and CDR2 (germline): SGHTS, YDEGEE. This CDR3 has 15 residues. As DNA, the CDR3 is TGTGCCAGCAGCTTGTCCTTAAGTGGCACAGATACGCAGTATTTT. Translating gives CASSLSLSGTDTQYF.

The chain has TRBV3-1 and TRBJ2-1; TRBD2 matches at 7 bases. J lost 4 bases, V lost 0 bases, and 3 bases had no gene match. CDR1 LGHDT and CDR2 YNNKEL come from the germline V gene (reference sequence). This CDR3 comprises 15 residues. CDR3 amino acids: CASSQDSAGYNEQFF. The CDR3 nucleotides are TGTGCCAGCAGCCAAGATTCAGCGGGGTACAATGAGCAGTTCTTC.

This clonotype came up many times. The V and J genes are TRBV19 and TRBJ1-5, with D possibly being TRBD1 (6 bases). Germline V CDR1 and CDR2: LNHDA, SQIVND (reference sequence). The CDR3 covers 14 residues. The ends were cut back, 6 bases at V and 0 bases at J, with 9 bases in the middle. The chain's CDR3 is CASRRTVSNQPQHF. Written as DNA, the CDR3 is TGTGCCAGTAGAAGGACAGTTAGCAATCAGCCCCAGCATTTT.

This clonotype was picked up a small number of times. The rearrangement uses TRBV5-1 and TRBJ1-1, with D tentatively TRBD1 (6 bases). Trimming took 0 bases from V and 4 from J, leaving 10 bases between them. The CDR3 loop spans 14 amino acids. Germline loops: CDR1 SGHRS, CDR2 YFSETQ. The DNA of the CDR3 is TGCGCCAGCAGCTTGGCAGGGGTTGGCACTGAAGCTTTCTTT. As protein: CASSLAGVGTEAFF.

This clonotype was picked up a small number of times. This rearrangement joins TRBV20-1 to TRBJ2-3, with D possibly TRBD2 on 6 matching bases. Trimming took off 3 bases at V and 2 bases at J, with 12 bases between the two ends. This CDR3 comprises 14 residues. CDR1 DFQATT and CDR2 SNEGSKA come from the germline V gene (reference sequence). CDR3 coding DNA: TGCAGTGCTAGGGTCCTAGCGCCCACAGATACGCAGTATTTT. Its translation: CSARVLAPTDTQYF.

The rearrangement joins TRBV3-1 to TRBJ1-2, with 7 bases identical to TRBD1. Germline trimming cut 0 bases from V and 3 bases from J; bases unmatched to any gene: 4. Germline V gives CDR1 LGHDT, CDR2 YNNKEL (reference sequence). The CDR3 sequence is 15 residues long. The CDR3 DNA follows: TGTGCCAGCAGCCAAGATGCCAGGGGGGACTATGGCTACACCTTC. It is translated as CASSQDARGDYGYTF.

This clonotype has more than one count but fewer than ten. V gene TRBV20-1 combines with J gene TRBJ2-5; D is perhaps TRBD1 or TRBD2 (6 bases each). Germline CDR1 and CDR2: DFQATT and SNEGSKA (reference sequence). The CDR3 sequence is 13 residues long. The V end lost 7 bases, the J end lost 0 bases, and 12 bases lay between the germline ends. DNA of the CDR3: TGCAGTGGAGGCCGGGGGCACCAAGAGACCCAGTACTTC. Its translation: CSGGRGHQETQYF.

This clonotype turned up a few times. This sequence joins TRBV4-3 and TRBJ1-3; D uncertain. Trimming took 0 bases from V and 4 from J, leaving 4 bases between them. The germline gives CDR1 LGHNA, CDR2 YSLEER. The length of the CDR3 is 13 residues. The CDR3 here is CASSQEPGNTIYF. As DNA, the CDR3 is TGCGCCAGCAGCCAAGAGCCCGGAAACACCATATATTTT.

This clonotype was found many times. The rearrangement joins TRBV20-1 to TRBJ2-2, with TRBD2 as a possible D gene (6 bases). Looked up from germline, CDR1 is DFQATT and CDR2 is SNEGSKA (reference sequence). V shed 3 bases and J shed 4 bases, with 15 bases lying between them. CDR3 size: 15 residues. CDR3 loop: CSASPSDYGTGELFF. The CDR3 DNA is TGCAGTGCTAGTCCTAGCGACTACGGCACCGGGGAGCTGTTTTTT.